This record concerns one TCR beta chain sequence. Antigen: not known. Read coverage stops 3 residues before the CDR3 terminus; the germline J gene supplies the remainder. This table comes from immunoSEQ multiplex PCR, and its TCRdb copy is limited to in-frame clones, with some not included. This sample contains tens of thousands of clones. Trimming cost V 8 bases and J 0 bases, with 13 bases left between them. The CDR3 length is 14 residues. CDR1 is WSHSY, CDR2 SAAADI, per germline. These data come from a study of Tregs in tolerant kidney transplant recipients. Study in general: Recipients received nonmyeloablative bone marrow transplants from related graft donors, with transient mixed chimerism.

Study outcomes and limitations: The small number of patients limits these findings pending further validation. Biological reproducibility was not directly addressed, but technical replication error appeared minimal.

Material: CD8+ T cells from blood, obtained before the transplant. This receptor was taken from a human donor who received a combined kidney and bone marrow transplant. J is TRBJ2-5 and V is TRBV10-2, with D perhaps matching TRBD2 (6 bases). CDR3 in amino acids: CASGGSYDQETQYF. The sequenced part of the CDR3 DNA is TGCGCCAGCGGGGGGTCCTATGACCAAGAGACC.